The 13 T cell receptor beta chains below were found in one sample sequenced in a study of cytomegalovirus exposure and HLA in healthy donors. With 60 Vbeta and 13 Jbeta primers, the PCR was carried out. Libraries were prepared by immunoSEQ multiplex PCR; TCRdb keeps only in-frame clonotypes and omits some of them. The data contain about 160,000 clones, approximately 84% of them singletons. Source material: PBMCs. These receptors originate from a man between 25 and 39 years old in good health and CMV-seronegative.

Regarding this clone: The junction departs from germline at one end; a sequencing error may be responsible. The gene calls are TRBV5-6 and TRBJ2-2; TRBD1 is a possible D gene (6 bases). CDR3 size: 16 residues. The germline CDR1 and CDR2 sequences are SGHDT and YYEEEE. The CDR3 sequence is CASSPQGPLNAGELFF. CDR3 nucleotides: TGTGCCAGCAGCCCGCAGGGGCCGCTGAACGCCGGGGAGCTGTTTTTT.

This chain connects TRBV2 to TRBJ2-2, with D unclear. V was clipped by 6 bases and J by 2 bases, with 7 bases between them. The germline CDR1 and CDR2 sequences are SNHLY and FYNNEI. The CDR3 length is 13 residues. The CDR3 reads CASSYYNTGELFF. CDR3 DNA: TGTGCCAGCAGCTATTATAACACCGGGGAGCTGTTTTTT.

The chain couples TRBV21-1 to TRBJ2-1; whether TRBD2, the table's D call, matches the DNA was not checked. TRBV21-1 is assigned pseudogene status. This CDR3 is 18 amino acids long. The CDR3 loop reads CASSKEKPGEGSYNEQFF. The CDR3 DNA reads as TGTGCCAGCAGCAAAGAAAAGCCAGGGGAGGGTAGTTACAATGAGCAGTTCTTC.

The chain is built from TRBV30 and TRBJ2-3, with TRBD2 as a possible D gene (7 bases). V lost 7 bases and J lost 4, with 18 bases in between. Germline CDR1 is GTSNPN and CDR2 is SVGIG (reference sequence). There are 14 residues in the CDR3. CDR3 in DNA: TGTGCCTCAGACCTAGGGGGGGCGCCAGATACGCAGTATTTT. Its translation: CASDLGGAPDTQYF.

The chain recombines TRBV4-1 with TRBJ2-1; D gene ambiguous. Germline V gene sequence: CDR1 MGHRA, CDR2 YSYEKL. The CDR3 is 13 amino acids. V was clipped by 3 bases and J by 5 bases, with 8 bases between them. The CDR3 DNA reads as TGCGCCAGCAGCCAGAACTATGACAATGAGCAGTTCTTC. Translating gives CASSQNYDNEQFF.

The chain carries TRBV6-1 and TRBJ1-5; D ambiguous. Germline loops: CDR1 MNHNS, CDR2 SASEGT. The CDR3 sequence is 14 residues long. Between the trimmed V and J ends, which lost 4 bases and 3 bases, there was a span of 10 bases. The CDR3 region has the DNA TGTGCCAGCAGTGCTGGGCCCGACAATCAGCCCCAGCATTTT. Translation: CASSAGPDNQPQHF.

This chain uses TRBV15 with TRBJ2-2, with D tentatively TRBD2 (7 bases). This CDR3 spans 18 amino acids. V was cut by 5 bases and J by 2 bases, with 21 bases left in between. CDR1 LNHNV and CDR2 YYDKDF come from the germline V gene (reference sequence). The CDR3 region has the DNA TGTGCCACCAGCGATAAAGAGCGGGACACGCTAAACACCGGGGAGCTGTTTTTT. Residues: CATSDKERDTLNTGELFF.

The gene calls are TRBV7-9 and TRBJ2-6; D gene ambiguous. Germline lookup yields CDR1 SEHNR and CDR2 FQNEAQ (reference sequence). V lost 3 bases to trimming and J lost 2 bases, with 8 bases between them. The CDR3 sequence is 15 residues long. In DNA, the CDR3 is TGTGCCAGCAGCTTGTCCCTACCTGGGGCCAACGTCCTGACTTTC. Its protein product is CASSLSLPGANVLTF.

The V and J genes are TRBV5-6 and TRBJ2-7, with a possible D match to TRBD1 (5 bases). Between the trimmed V and J ends, which lost 2 bases and 2 bases, there was a span of 11 bases. The CDR3 totals 14 residues. Germline V CDR1 and CDR2: SGHDT, YYEEEE. CDR3 amino acids: CASSFAGITYEQYF. The CDR3 coding sequence is TGTGCCAGCAGCTTCGCAGGGATCACCTACGAGCAGTACTTC.

In DNA form, the CDR3 reads TGCGCCAGCAGCTGGGACAGAGGGGACACCGGGGAGCTGTTTTTT. This sequence encodes CASSWDRGDTGELFF. The rearrangement uses TRBV5-1 and TRBJ2-2, with 7 bases lining up with TRBD1. V trimming: 3 bases; J trimming: 3 bases; junction bases outside the gene matches: 5. The CDR3 length is 15 residues. The germline V gene has CDR1 SGHRS and CDR2 YFSETQ.

The V call is TRBV30, the J call TRBJ2-1; TRBD2 aligns across 14 bases. Germline loops: CDR1 GTSNPN, CDR2 SVGIG (reference sequence). The CDR3 spans 15 residues. After removal of 2 bases from V and 7 bases from J, the junction contained 4 bases not matched to a gene. The CDR3 loop reads CAWSSGTSGRNEQFF. The CDR3 coding sequence is TGTGCCTGGAGTTCCGGGACTAGCGGGAGAAATGAGCAGTTCTTC.

The V gene is TRBV21-1, the J gene TRBJ2-2; TRBD2, the table's D call, lacks a check against the DNA. TRBV21-1 is assigned pseudogene status. There are 13 residues in the CDR3. CDR3 amino acids: CAGLSRVTGELFF. In DNA form, the CDR3 reads TGTGCCGGTCTTAGCCGGGTGACCGGGGAGCTGTTTTTT.

The chain combines TRBV30 with TRBJ2-7; possible D gene TRBD2, 5 bases. V lost 3 bases and J lost 4, with 7 bases in between. CDR3 size: 11 residues. Germline V gene lookup returns CDR1 GTSNPN and CDR2 SVGIG (reference sequence). The CDR3 spells CAWSPGYEQYF. Written as DNA, the CDR3 is TGTGCCTGGAGCCCGGGGTACGAGCAGTACTTC. Full variable domain (remainder filled in from reference TRBV30 and TRBJ2-7): SQTIHQWPATLVQPVGSPLSLECTVEGTSNPNLYWYRQAAGRGLQLLFYSVGIGQISSEVPQNLSASRPQDRQFILSSKKLLLSDSGFYLCAWSPGYEQYFGPGTRLTVT.